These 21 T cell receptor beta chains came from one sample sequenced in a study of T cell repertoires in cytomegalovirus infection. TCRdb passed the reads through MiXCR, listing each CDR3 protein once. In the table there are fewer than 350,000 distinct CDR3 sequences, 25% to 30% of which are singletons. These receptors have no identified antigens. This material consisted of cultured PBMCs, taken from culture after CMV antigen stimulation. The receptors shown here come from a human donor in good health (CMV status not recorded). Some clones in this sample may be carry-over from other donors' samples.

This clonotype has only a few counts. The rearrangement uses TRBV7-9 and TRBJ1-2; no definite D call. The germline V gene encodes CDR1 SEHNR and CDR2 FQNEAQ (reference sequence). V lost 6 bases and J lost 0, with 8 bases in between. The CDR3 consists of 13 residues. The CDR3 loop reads CASRPTSNYGYTF. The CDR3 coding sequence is TGTGCCAGCAGACCAACTTCTAACTATGGCTACACCTTC.

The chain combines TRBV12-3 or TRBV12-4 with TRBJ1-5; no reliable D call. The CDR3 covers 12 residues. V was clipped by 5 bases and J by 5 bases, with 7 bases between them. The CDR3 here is CASSALDQPQHF. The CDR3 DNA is TGTGCCAGCAGTGCCCTGGATCAGCCCCAGCATTTT.

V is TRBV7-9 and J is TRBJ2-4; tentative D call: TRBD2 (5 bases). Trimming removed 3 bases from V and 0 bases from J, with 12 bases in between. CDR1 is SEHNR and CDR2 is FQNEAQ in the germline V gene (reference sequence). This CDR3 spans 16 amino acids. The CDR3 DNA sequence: TGTGCCAGCAGCTTGTACACCGGGGTAGCCAAAAACATTCAGTACTTC. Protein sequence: CASSLYTGVAKNIQYF.

CDR3 sequence: CASSPGGPSRTGELFF. CDR3 bases: TGTGCCAGCAGCCCTGGCGGACCATCGCGCACCGGGGAGCTGTTTTTT. V and J are TRBV5-4 and TRBJ2-2, with no clear D. The CDR3 has 16 amino acids. The germline V and J ends were trimmed by 4 bases and 4 bases, with 17 bases remaining between them. Germline CDR1 reads SGHNT; CDR2 reads YYREEE (reference sequence).

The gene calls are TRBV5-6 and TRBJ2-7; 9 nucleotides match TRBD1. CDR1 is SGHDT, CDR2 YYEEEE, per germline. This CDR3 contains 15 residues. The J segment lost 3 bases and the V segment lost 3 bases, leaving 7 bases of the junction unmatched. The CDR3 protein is CASSSAGTGIYEQYF. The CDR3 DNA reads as TGTGCCAGCAGCTCTGCCGGGACAGGGATCTACGAGCAGTACTTC.

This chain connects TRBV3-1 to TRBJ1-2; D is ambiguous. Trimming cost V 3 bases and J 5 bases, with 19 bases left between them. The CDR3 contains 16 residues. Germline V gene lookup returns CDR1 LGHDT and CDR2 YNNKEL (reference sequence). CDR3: CASSQSLTLSLYGYTF. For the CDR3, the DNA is TGTGCCAGCAGCCAGTCACTCACACTATCCCTTTATGGCTACACCTTC.

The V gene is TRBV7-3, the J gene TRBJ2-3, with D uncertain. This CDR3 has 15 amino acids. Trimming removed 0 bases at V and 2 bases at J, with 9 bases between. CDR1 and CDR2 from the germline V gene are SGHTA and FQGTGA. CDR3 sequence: CASSLTGQYTDTQYF. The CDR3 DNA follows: TGTGCCAGCAGCTTAACTGGGCAGTACACAGATACGCAGTATTTT.

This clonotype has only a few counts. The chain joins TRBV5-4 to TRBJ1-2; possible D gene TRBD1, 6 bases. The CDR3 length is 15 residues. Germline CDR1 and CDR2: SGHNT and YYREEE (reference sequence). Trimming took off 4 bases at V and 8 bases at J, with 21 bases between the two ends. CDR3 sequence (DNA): TGTGCCAGCAGCGCCAACAGGGAGTCTAGAAGGGGCTACACCTTC. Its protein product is CASSANRESRRGYTF.

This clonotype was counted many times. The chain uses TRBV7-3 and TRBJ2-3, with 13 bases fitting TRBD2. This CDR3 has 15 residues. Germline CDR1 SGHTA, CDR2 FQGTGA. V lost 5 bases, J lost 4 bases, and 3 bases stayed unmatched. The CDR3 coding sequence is TGTGCCAGCAGCCGACTAGCGGGAGGTTCAGATACGCAGTATTTT. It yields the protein CASSRLAGGSDTQYF.

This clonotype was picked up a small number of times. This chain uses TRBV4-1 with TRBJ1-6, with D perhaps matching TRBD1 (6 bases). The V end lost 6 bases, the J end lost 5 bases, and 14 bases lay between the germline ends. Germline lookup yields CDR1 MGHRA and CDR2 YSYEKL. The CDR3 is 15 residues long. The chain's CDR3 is CASRPRTDDNSPLHF. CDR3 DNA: TGCGCCAGCAGACCTAGGACAGACGATAATTCACCCCTCCACTTT.

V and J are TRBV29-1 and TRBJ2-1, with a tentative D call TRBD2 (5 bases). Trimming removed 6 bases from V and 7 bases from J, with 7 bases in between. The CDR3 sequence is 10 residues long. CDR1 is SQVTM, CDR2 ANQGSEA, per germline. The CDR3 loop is CSVDWNEQFF. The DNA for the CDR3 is TGCAGCGTGGACTGGAATGAGCAGTTCTTC.

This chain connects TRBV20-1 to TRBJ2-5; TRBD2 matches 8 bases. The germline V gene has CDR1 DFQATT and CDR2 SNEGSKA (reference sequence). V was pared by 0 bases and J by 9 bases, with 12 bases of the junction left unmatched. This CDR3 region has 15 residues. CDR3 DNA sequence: TGCAGTGCTAGAGACCTACTAGCGGCCCGGAGGGCCCAGTACTTC. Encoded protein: CSARDLLAARRAQYF.

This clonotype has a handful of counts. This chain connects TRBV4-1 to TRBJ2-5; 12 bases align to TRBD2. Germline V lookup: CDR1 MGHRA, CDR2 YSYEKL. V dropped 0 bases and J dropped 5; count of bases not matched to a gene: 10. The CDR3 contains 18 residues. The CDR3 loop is CASSQDSQTSGSVETQYF. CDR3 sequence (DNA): TGCGCCAGCAGCCAAGATAGCCAGACTAGCGGGAGTGTGGAGACCCAGTACTTC.

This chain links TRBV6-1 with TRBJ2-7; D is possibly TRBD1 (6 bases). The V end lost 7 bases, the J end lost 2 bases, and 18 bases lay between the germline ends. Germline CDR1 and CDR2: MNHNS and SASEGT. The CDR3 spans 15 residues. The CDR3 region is CASTQTGHSTYEQYF. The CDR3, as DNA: TGTGCCAGCACCCAGACAGGACATTCGACCTACGAGCAGTACTTC.

Written as DNA, the CDR3 is TGTGCCAGCAGTTACGGACAGGGCACCACTGAAGCTTTCTTT. Amino acids: CASSYGQGTTEAFF. The genes are TRBV27 and TRBJ1-1; TRBD1 matches at 8 bases. Germline trimming cut 4 bases from V and 4 bases from J; bases unmatched to any gene: 5. Looked up from germline, CDR1 is MNHEY and CDR2 is SMNVEV (reference sequence). The CDR3 is 14 residues long.

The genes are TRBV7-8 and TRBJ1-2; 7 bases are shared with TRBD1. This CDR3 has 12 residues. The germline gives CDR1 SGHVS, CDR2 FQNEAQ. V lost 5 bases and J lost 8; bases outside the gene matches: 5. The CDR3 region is CASSMTGRGYTF. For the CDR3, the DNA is TGTGCCAGCAGCATGACAGGGAGGGGCTACACCTTC.

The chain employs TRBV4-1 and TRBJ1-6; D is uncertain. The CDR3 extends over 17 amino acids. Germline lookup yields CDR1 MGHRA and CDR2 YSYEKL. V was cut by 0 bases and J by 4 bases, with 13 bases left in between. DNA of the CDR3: TGCGCCAGCAGCCAAGATTCTCGGTATCAGTATAATTCACCCCTCCACTTT. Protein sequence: CASSQDSRYQYNSPLHF.

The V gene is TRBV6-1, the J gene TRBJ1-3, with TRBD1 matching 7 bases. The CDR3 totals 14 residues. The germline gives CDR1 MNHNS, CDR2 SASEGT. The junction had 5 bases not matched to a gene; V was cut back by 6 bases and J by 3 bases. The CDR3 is CASRNRGSGNTIYF. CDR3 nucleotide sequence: TGTGCCAGCAGGAACAGGGGAAGTGGAAACACCATATATTTT.

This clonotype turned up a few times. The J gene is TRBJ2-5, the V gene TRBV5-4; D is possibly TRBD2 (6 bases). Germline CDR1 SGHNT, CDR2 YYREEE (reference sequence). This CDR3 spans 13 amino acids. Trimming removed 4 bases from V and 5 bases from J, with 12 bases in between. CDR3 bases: TGTGCCAGCAGCGGGGGACTGTGGGAGACCCAGTACTTC. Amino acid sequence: CASSGGLWETQYF.

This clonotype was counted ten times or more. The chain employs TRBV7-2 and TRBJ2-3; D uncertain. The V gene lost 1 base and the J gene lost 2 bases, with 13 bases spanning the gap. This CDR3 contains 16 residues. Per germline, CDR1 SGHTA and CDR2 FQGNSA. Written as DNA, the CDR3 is TGTGCCAGCAGCTTAGGCCTCGGGCTGAACACAGATACGCAGTATTTT. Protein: CASSLGLGLNTDTQYF.

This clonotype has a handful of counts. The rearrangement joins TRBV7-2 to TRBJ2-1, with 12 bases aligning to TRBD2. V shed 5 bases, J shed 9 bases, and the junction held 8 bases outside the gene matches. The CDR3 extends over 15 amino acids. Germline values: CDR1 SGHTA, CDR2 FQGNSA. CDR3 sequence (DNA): TGTGCCAGCAGCCTGACTAGCGGGGGAGGAAGTGAGCAGTTCTTC. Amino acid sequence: CASSLTSGGGSEQFF.